A single sample gave rise to the 9 T cell receptor beta chains below, sequenced in a study of spatial heterogeneity in lung cancer. The study, taken as a whole, reports: The study found that expanded intratumoral alpha and beta TCR counts tracked tumor mutation counts.

For these receptors, no antigen is known. TCRdb redid the calling of the 5' RACE reads with MiXCR, one entry per CDR3 protein. Found here are about 6,300 distinct CDR3 sequences, roughly 1.4% of them singletons; the top ten hold approximately 9.7%. As to time point: sample taken at primary tumor resection. The material was lung tumor tissue, obtained at surgery. The receptors originated from a male donor with early-stage non-small cell lung cancer.

By frequency in the sample, this clonotype is medium-sized. The V and J genes are TRBV5-4 and TRBJ2-2, with D possibly TRBD1 on 5 matching bases. The V gene lost 3 bases and the J gene lost 4 bases, with 16 bases spanning the gap. CDR3 length equals 16 residues. From germline, CDR1 is SGHNT and CDR2 YYREEE (reference sequence). The CDR3 here is CASSSAQERGTGELFF. The CDR3 DNA sequence: TGTGCCAGCAGCTCCGCACAGGAGCGTGGCACCGGGGAGCTGTTTTTT.

This clonotype was counted at least ten times. CDR3 sequence reads: CASSWGPGQGILEQYF. DNA for the CDR3: TGCGCCAGCAGCTGGGGCCCAGGACAGGGGATTTTGGAGCAGTACTTC. V is TRBV5-1 and J is TRBJ2-7; the match to TRBD1 covers 9 bases. The CDR3 is made up of 16 amino acids. Germline assignment: CDR1 SGHRS and CDR2 YFSETQ. Germline trimming cut 3 bases from V and 7 bases from J; bases unmatched to any gene: 14.

This clonotype showed up many times. The chain couples TRBV11-2 to TRBJ1-6, with TRBD1 as a possible D gene (6 bases). Trimming took off 3 bases at V and 6 bases at J, with 12 bases between the two ends. CDR1 and CDR2 from the germline V gene are SGHAT and FQNNGV. The CDR3 sequence is 15 residues long. The CDR3 loop reads CASSFSQGSNSPLHF. The CDR3 bases are TGTGCCAGCAGCTTCTCTCAGGGGTCTAATTCACCCCTCCACTTT.

By sample share, this clonotype is medium-sized (0.01 to 0.1%). The CDR3 bases are TGCGCCAGCAGCCCCAGGGCTGGGGGAGTCTATGGCTACACCTTC. The encoded protein is CASSPRAGGVYGYTF. The chain links TRBV5-1 to TRBJ1-2, with D possibly matching TRBD1 (5 bases). There are 15 residues in the CDR3. The V and J ends lost 4 bases and 4 bases respectively, with 17 bases between them. Germline CDR1 is SGHRS and CDR2 is YFSETQ. Filled out from reference TRBV5-1 and TRBJ1-2, the complete variable domain reads KAGVTQTPRYLIKTRGQQVTLSCSPISGHRSVSWYQQTPGQGLQFLFEYFSETQRNKGNFPGRFSGRQFSNSRSEMNVSTLELGDSALYLCASSPRAGGVYGYTFGSGTRLTVV.

This clonotype was counted ten times or more. The chain recombines TRBV19 with TRBJ1-6, with a possible D match to TRBD1 (5 bases). The ends were cut back, 3 bases at V and 5 bases at J, with 11 bases in the middle. The CDR3 has 15 amino acids. The germline V gene encodes CDR1 LNHDA and CDR2 SQIVND (reference sequence). The CDR3 DNA sequence: TGTGCCAGTAGTATGTGGGGGAAGGATAATTCACCCCTCCACTTT. Translating it yields CASSMWGKDNSPLHF.

By its share, this clonotype is large (0.1 to 1%). The chain combines TRBV7-3 with TRBJ1-1; D might be TRBD1 (5 bases). Trimming pared 5 bases from V and 0 bases from J, leaving 7 bases between. Germline-derived CDR1 and CDR2 are SGHTA and FQGTGA. This CDR3 spans 13 amino acids. CDR3 region: CASSQGVNTEAFF. For the CDR3, the DNA is TGTGCCAGCAGCCAGGGAGTGAACACTGAAGCTTTCTTT.

Many counts were recorded for this clonotype. The rearrangement uses TRBV10-3 and TRBJ1-1, with 7 nucleotides matching TRBD1. Germline CDR1 and CDR2: ENHRY and SYGVKD. Trimming removed 6 bases from V and 5 bases from J; junction bases left unmatched: 6. The CDR3 has 13 amino acids. The CDR3 coding sequence is TGTGCCATCAGGGCGACAGGGTTGACTGAAGCTTTCTTT. It translates to CAIRATGLTEAFF.

This clonotype was counted at least ten times. The rearrangement links TRBV11-2 to TRBJ1-2, with a possible D match to TRBD1 (5 bases). Germline CDR1 and CDR2: SGHAT and FQNNGV. The CDR3 spans 15 residues. V gave up 5 bases and J gave up 2 bases, with 15 bases separating them. The CDR3 here is CASSLRDGWNYGYTF. The CDR3 bases are TGTGCCAGCAGCCTCCGGGACGGCTGGAACTATGGCTACACCTTC.

This clonotype was counted ten times or more. The V gene is TRBV19, the J gene TRBJ2-2; D is possibly TRBD1 (6 bases). Germline V gene sequence: CDR1 LNHDA, CDR2 SQIVND (reference sequence). The CDR3 runs 15 residues. V lost 4 bases, J lost 4 bases, and 13 bases lay in between. CDR3 loop: CASSTGDWVTGELFF. CDR3 bases: TGTGCCAGTAGTACAGGGGATTGGGTCACCGGGGAGCTGTTTTTT.